Below are 13 T cell receptor beta chains sequenced from a single sample in a study of human T cells and chemical hapten exposure (dated by TCRdb to the early 2020s). The protocol used for the library was RACE. For sequencing, a NextSeq 500 was employed. The public sequencing data were trimmed at Q25 with fastp and processed into clonotypes with MiXCR by TCRdb, which kept only in-frame beta chains. Entries that share a CDR3 protein sequence are merged under the most common genes and DNA. The sample includes just under 65,000 distinct CDR3 sequences, with about 10% observed a single time. In total, the top ten clones hold more than 2% of the sample. The time point label, as the study defines it: patch test 3, about 24 weeks after DPC sensitization. According to the study, the label for this sample's treatment or condition signals: therapeutic diphenylcyclopropenone sensitization with weekly scalp DPC.

Sequencing was performed on whole blood, taken in connection with sensitization to the hapten diphenylcyclopropenone (DPC). All receptors come from a young woman with alopecia areata. Some clones in this sample may be carry-over from other donors' samples.

The chain is built from TRBV28 and TRBJ2-1; 8 bases map to TRBD2. Losses at the gene ends were 8 bases for V and 5 bases for J; bases not matched to a gene: 20. Germline CDR1 and CDR2: MDHEN and SYDVKM. The CDR3 runs 18 residues. The chain's CDR3 is CASLPGGSVAGQDNEQFF. In DNA, the CDR3 is TGTGCCAGCCTACCGGGGGGTAGCGTAGCGGGACAAGACAATGAGCAGTTCTTC.

The chain links TRBV3-1 to TRBJ2-7, with a tentative D call TRBD2 (6 bases). The CDR3 extends over 16 amino acids. Trimming cost V 1 base and J 2 bases, with 15 bases left between them. Germline V gene lookup returns CDR1 LGHDT and CDR2 YNNKEL (reference sequence). In DNA, the CDR3 is TGTGCCAGCAGCCAAGCGGGACTCCACCAAACCTACGAGCAGTACTTC. It is translated as CASSQAGLHQTYEQYF.

This clonotype appeared a few times. The rearrangement uses TRBV4-3 and TRBJ1-2; TRBD1 is a possible D gene (6 bases). CDR1 and CDR2 from the germline V gene are LGHNA and YSLEER. The V gene lost 0 bases and the J gene lost 7 bases, with 12 bases spanning the gap. The CDR3 runs to 14 residues. The CDR3, as DNA: TGCGCCAGCAGCCAAGATTGGAGGGGGTCTGGCTACACCTTC. This codes for CASSQDWRGSGYTF.

This chain joins TRBV4-3 and TRBJ2-3; perhaps TRBD1 as D (6 bases). Germline V CDR1 and CDR2: LGHNA, YSLEER. V dropped 4 bases and J dropped 4 bases, with 15 bases sitting between them. There are 15 residues in the CDR3. The CDR3 here is CASSLGRGTPDTQYF. Written as DNA, the CDR3 is TGCGCCAGCAGCCTTGGAAGGGGGACCCCAGATACGCAGTATTTT.

Only a few counts were recorded for this clonotype. This chain connects TRBV7-3 to TRBJ2-2; TRBD2 is a possible D gene (6 bases). Germline V gives CDR1 SGHTA, CDR2 FQGTGA. The CDR3 has 14 residues. Trimming took off 1 base at V and 6 bases at J, with 9 bases between the two ends. The CDR3 DNA reads TGTGCCAGCAGCTTAAGCGGGACGGCCGGGGAGCTGTTTTTT. Protein: CASSLSGTAGELFF.

This clonotype was observed a few times. V is TRBV2 and J is TRBJ1-5; D is ambiguous. CDR3 length: 14 residues. V was clipped by 7 bases and J by 0 bases, with 10 bases between them. Germline assignment: CDR1 SNHLY and CDR2 FYNNEI. The CDR3 is CASTLGYSNQPQHF. The CDR3 DNA follows: TGTGCCAGCACCCTCGGGTATAGCAATCAGCCCCAGCATTTT.

The J gene is TRBJ2-7, the V gene TRBV10-3; D assignment may be TRBD1 or TRBD2 (6 bases each). Germline assignment: CDR1 ENHRY and CDR2 SYGVKD. Trimming cost V 3 bases and J 0 bases, with 12 bases left between them. The CDR3 sequence is 15 residues long. The CDR3 is CAISDSRGPSYEQYF. The CDR3 nucleotides read TGTGCCATCAGTGATAGTCGGGGGCCCTCCTACGAGCAGTACTTC.

This clonotype is medium-sized. This chain links TRBV28 with TRBJ2-7; 9 nucleotides match TRBD1. J gave up 3 bases and V 6 bases, and 12 bases lay outside the gene matches. The germline V gene has CDR1 MDHEN and CDR2 SYDVKM. The CDR3 is 16 amino acids. CDR3 bases: TGTGCCAGCAGGGAGCCGGGACAGGGACTAAGCTACGAGCAGTACTTC. Encoded protein: CASREPGQGLSYEQYF.

This clonotype was recorded many times. V gene TRBV20-1 combines with J gene TRBJ1-1, with D maybe TRBD1 (5 bases). This CDR3 is 14 amino acids long. Germline loops: CDR1 DFQATT, CDR2 SNEGSKA (reference sequence). V was cut by 7 bases and J by 1 base, with 16 bases left in between. CDR3 bases: TGCAGTGTGGTTTCGGGGCGTGGGAACACTGAAGCTTTCTTT. Translation: CSVVSGRGNTEAFF.

CDR3 protein: CASSPQSADTQYF. The CDR3 DNA is TGTGCCAGCTCACCGCAGAGTGCAGATACGCAGTATTTT. The chain couples TRBV18 to TRBJ2-3; D call uncertain. There are 13 residues in the CDR3. The ends were cut back, 3 bases at V and 4 bases at J, with 8 bases in the middle. Germline V lookup: CDR1 KGHSH, CDR2 LQKENI.

The rearrangement joins TRBV7-9 to TRBJ2-4; D call uncertain. Germline CDR1 SEHNR, CDR2 FQNEAQ (reference sequence). V lost 1 base, J lost 1 base, and 11 bases lay in between. The CDR3 totals 16 residues. CDR3 protein: CASSLGPGLAKNIQYF. The CDR3 bases are TGTGCCAGCAGCTTAGGGCCAGGCCTTGCCAAAAACATTCAGTACTTC. Supplemented by reference TRBV7-9 and TRBJ2-4, the full variable domain reads DTGVSQNPRHKITKRGQNVTFRCDPISEHNRLYWYRQTLGQGPEFLTYFQNEAQLEKSRLLSDRFSAERPKGSFSTLEIQRTEQGDSAMYLCASSLGPGLAKNIQYFGAGTRLSVL.

The chain employs TRBV28 and TRBJ1-1, with a weak D call TRBD1 (6 bases). Between the trimmed V and J ends, which lost 5 bases and 9 bases, there was a span of 13 bases. There are 12 residues in the CDR3. CDR1 is MDHEN and CDR2 is SYDVKM in the germline V gene. CDR3: CASSPDTGKAFF. CDR3 nucleotide sequence: TGTGCCAGCAGTCCAGATACAGGGAAAGCTTTCTTT.

There are a few counts of this clonotype. V usage is TRBV19 and J usage is TRBJ1-6; no clear D. The V end lost 0 bases, the J end lost 10 bases, and 19 bases lay between the germline ends. This CDR3 spans 17 amino acids. CDR1 LNHDA and CDR2 SQIVND come from the germline V gene (reference sequence). CDR3 sequence reads: CASSIDLLVGVLSPLHF. Written as DNA, the CDR3 is TGTGCCAGTAGTATAGATCTGTTGGTGGGTGTGCTGTCACCCCTCCACTTT.